This T cell receptor (beta chain) derives from a study of T cell repertoires in cytomegalovirus infection. The CDR3 has 16 amino acids. The germline CDR1 and CDR2 sequences are SGHTA and FQGNSA. Trimming took 1 base from V and 2 from J, leaving 12 bases between them. TCRdb fed the reads into MiXCR, producing one record per CDR3 protein. This sample yields some 480,000 distinct CDR3 sequences, of which roughly 34% are seen a single time; 15% to 20% belongs to the top ten. Whole-study results and caveats: The ex vivo response showed dominance by HLA-C-restricted CMV-specific TCR beta clonotypes.

This clonotype appeared many times. Antigen unknown. The starting material was cultured PBMCs, obtained from culture after CMV antigen stimulation. This rearrangement joins TRBV7-2 to TRBJ1-3; D is undetermined. The receptor comes from a human donor in good health (CMV status not recorded). Some clones in this sample may be carry-over from other donors' samples. CDR3 sequence reads: CASSLGPAIAGNTIYF. The CDR3 nucleotides read TGTGCCAGCAGCTTAGGCCCCGCGATTGCTGGAAACACCATATATTTT.